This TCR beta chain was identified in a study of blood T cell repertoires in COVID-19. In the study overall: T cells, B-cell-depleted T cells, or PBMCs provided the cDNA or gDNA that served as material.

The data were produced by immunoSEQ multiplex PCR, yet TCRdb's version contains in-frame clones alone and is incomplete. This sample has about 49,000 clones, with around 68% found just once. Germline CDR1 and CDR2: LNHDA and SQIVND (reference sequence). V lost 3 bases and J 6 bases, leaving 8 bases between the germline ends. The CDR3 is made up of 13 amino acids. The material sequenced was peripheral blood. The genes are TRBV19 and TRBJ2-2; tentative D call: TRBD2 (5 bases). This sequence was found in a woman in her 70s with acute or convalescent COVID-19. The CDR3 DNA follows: TGTGCCAGTAGTATGCAGAGGGCCGGGGAGCTGTTTTTT. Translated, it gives CASSMQRAGELFF.